This T cell receptor beta chain was observed in a study of a mutant IDH1 vaccine in newly diagnosed glioma. The CDR3 is made up of 15 amino acids. Germline CDR1 reads MNHNS; CDR2 reads SASEGT. V lost 2 bases to trimming and J lost 1 base, with 11 bases between them. Time point meaning: week 23, last vaccination. Doses comprised 300 ug of mutant IDH1 20-mer peptide each, plus topical imiquimod. A note on this clone: Its antigen is not identified.

TCRdb's table, derived via immunoSEQ multiplex PCR, lists solely in-frame clones and lacks some. Among about 54,000 clones, roughly 80% were seen once, and the ten largest hold under 8%. The receptor was derived from a man in his forties with glioma. V is TRBV6-1 and J is TRBJ1-2, with unresolved D. The starting material was PBMCs, obtained from a glioma patient whose treatment included an IDH1 peptide vaccine. CDR3 sequence: CASSERGGLNYGYTF. CDR3 nucleotide sequence: TGTGCCAGCAGTGAACGGGGAGGACTTAACTATGGCTACACCTTC.